The entry that follows covers one TCR beta chain sequence. Assay: immunoSEQ multiplex PCR; the TCRdb copy retains only in-frame clones and omits some. The sample lists around 380,000 clones; 70% to 90% were seen once. This CDR3 has 13 residues. V was shortened by 6 bases and J by 4 bases, with 12 bases between the two germline ends. Germline lookup yields CDR1 MNHEY and CDR2 SVGEGT. This sample was taken from a study of Ad26.COV2.S vaccination and SARS-CoV-2 variants. Overall study: Doses of Ad26.COV2.S were injected into muscle once or twice, 56 days apart.

Noted treatment: roughly 18 received Ad26.COV2.S at low or high dose, single or two shots; roughly five received placebo; per-sample allocation not given. Material that was analyzed had been drawn on day 63 after the first vaccine or placebo injection. This specimen was peripheral blood, taken in a trial of Ad26.COV2.S vaccine versus placebo. The sequence was collected from a person aged 18-65 years who received the Ad26.COV2.S COVID-19 vaccine or a placebo. The chain recombines TRBV6-2 or TRBV6-3 with TRBJ1-2; D unresolved. CDR3 bases: TGTGCCAGCAGCCAAACGACCCGCTATGGCTACACCTTC. Translated: CASSQTTRYGYTF.